The 2 T cell receptor beta chains presented below share a single source sample, sequenced in a study of post-analysis software for immune sequencing data. TCR beta cDNA libraries had unique molecular identifiers. MiXCR, run by TCRdb on the PCR reads, gives a single entry per CDR3 protein. The sample consists of roughly 430,000 distinct CDR3 sequences, about 40% of them appearing once. Study-wide results and caveats: Roughly five TRBV segments were more frequent in patients than controls; TRBV5-6, TRBV5-1 and TRBV20-1 belonged to this group.

Their specific antigens are unknown. Sequenced material: blood. These receptors were collected from a girl aged 2 to 10 with multiple sclerosis.

This rearrangement joins TRBV7-6 to TRBJ2-5; TRBD2 matches at 10 bases. This CDR3 spans 15 amino acids. Per the germline V gene, CDR1 is SGHVS and CDR2 is FNYEAQ. After removal of 3 bases from V and 5 bases from J, the junction contained 6 bases not matched to a gene. The CDR3 DNA reads TGTGCCAGCAGCTTTCGGACTAGCGGCGGGGAGACCCAGTACTTC. Protein product: CASSFRTSGGETQYF.

The chain has TRBV27 and TRBJ2-7, with 9 bases matching TRBD2. This CDR3 spans 14 amino acids. V lost 7 bases and J lost 2; bases outside the gene matches: 6. Germline CDR1 MNHEY, CDR2 SMNVEV (reference sequence). CDR3 residues: CASNTQRGAYEQYF. The CDR3 DNA reads TGTGCCAGCAACACTCAGCGGGGGGCCTACGAGCAGTACTTC.